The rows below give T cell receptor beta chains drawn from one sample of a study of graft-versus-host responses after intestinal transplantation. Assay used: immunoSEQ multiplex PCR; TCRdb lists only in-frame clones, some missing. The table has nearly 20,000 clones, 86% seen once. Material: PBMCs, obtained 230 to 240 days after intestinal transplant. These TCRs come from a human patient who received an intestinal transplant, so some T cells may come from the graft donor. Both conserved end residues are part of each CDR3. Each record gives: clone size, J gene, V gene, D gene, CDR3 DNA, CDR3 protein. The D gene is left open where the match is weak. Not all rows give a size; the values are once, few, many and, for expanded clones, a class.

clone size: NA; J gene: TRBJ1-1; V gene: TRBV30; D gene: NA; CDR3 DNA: TGTGCCTGGACCCGGGGCAGGGCTGCTTTCTTT; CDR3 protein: CAWTRGRAAFF
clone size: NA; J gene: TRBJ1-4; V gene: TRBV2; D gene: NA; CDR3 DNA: TGTGCCAGCAGTGGTCGCACCTTGGGTGAAAAACTGTTTTTT; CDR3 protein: CASSGRTLGEKLFF
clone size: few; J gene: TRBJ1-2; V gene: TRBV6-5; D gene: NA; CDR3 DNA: TGTGCCAGCAGTTACTCGAGGCTATCTAACTATGGCTACACCTTC; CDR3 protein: CASSYSRLSNYGYTF
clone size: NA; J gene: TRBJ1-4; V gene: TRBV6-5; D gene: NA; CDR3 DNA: TGTGCCAGCAGTTCTACTAATGAAAAACTGTTTTTT; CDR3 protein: CASSSTNEKLFF
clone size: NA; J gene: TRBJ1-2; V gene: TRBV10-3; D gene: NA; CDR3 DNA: TGTGCCATCAGTGAGTACGACTATGGCTACACCTTC; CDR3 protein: CAISEYDYGYTF
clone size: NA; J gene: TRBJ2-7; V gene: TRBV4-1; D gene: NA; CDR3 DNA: TGCGCCAGCAGCCAAGTCCCCGGCAGTCTAGTTGCCTACGAGCAGTACTTC; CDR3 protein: CASSQVPGSLVAYEQYF
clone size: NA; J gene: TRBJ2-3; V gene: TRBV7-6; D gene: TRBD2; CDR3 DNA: TGTGCCAGCAGCTCGGTAGCGGGGACAGATACGCAGTATTTT; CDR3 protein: CASSSVAGTDTQYF
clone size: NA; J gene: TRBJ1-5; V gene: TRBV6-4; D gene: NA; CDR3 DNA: TGTGCCAGCAGTGAGGGTAGCAATCAGCCCCAGCATTTT; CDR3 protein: CASSEGSNQPQHF
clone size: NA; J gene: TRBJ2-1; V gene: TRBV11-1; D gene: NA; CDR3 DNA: TGTGCCAGCAGCTTAGGAGGGGGGCCACGGCAGTTCTTC; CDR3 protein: CASSLGGGPRQFF
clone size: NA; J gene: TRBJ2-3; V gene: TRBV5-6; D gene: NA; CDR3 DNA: TGTGCCAGCAGCTTGGGACGCCGCACAGATACGCAGTATTTT; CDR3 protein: CASSLGRRTDTQYF
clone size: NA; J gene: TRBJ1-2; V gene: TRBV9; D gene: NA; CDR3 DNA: TGTGCCAGCAGCAGGGGATCAAGCTATGGCTACACCTTC; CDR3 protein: CASSRGSSYGYTF
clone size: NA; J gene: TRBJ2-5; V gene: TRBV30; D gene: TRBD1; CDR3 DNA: TGTGCCTGGACGGGACAGAAGACCCAGTACTTC; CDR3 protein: CAWTGQKTQYF
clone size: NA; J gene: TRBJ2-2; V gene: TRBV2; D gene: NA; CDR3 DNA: TGTGCCAGCAGAACAGGGTGGGGCAACGGCGGGGAGCTGTTTTTT; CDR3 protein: CASRTGWGNGGELFF
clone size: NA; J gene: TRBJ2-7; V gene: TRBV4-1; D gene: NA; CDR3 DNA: TGCGCCAGCAGCCAAGGGACGGAGGGACAGTCCACCTACGAGCAGTACTTC; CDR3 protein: CASSQGTEGQSTYEQYF
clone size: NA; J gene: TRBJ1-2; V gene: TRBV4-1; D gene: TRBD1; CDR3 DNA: TGCGCCAGCAGCCTTGGGACAGGGGGGACGGATGGCTACACCTTC; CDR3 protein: CASSLGTGGTDGYTF
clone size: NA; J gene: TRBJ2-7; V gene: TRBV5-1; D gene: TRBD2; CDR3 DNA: TGCGCCAGCAGCTTGGGGCTAGCGGGGGTATACGAGCAGTACTTC; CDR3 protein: CASSLGLAGVYEQYF
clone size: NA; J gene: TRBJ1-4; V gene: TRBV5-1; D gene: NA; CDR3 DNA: TGCGCCAGCAGGCTGGACCCTGGAACTAATGAAAAACTGTTTTTT; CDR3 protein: CASRLDPGTNEKLFF
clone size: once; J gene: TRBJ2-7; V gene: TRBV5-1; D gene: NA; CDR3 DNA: TGCGCCAGCAGCCTTACAGGTCCGTCGTACGAGCAGTACTTC; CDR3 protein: CASSLTGPSYEQYF
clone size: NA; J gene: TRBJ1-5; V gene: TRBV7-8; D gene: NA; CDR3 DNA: TGTGCCAGCAGCGCAGGGACAAATCAGCCCCAGCATTTT; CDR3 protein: CASSAGTNQPQHF
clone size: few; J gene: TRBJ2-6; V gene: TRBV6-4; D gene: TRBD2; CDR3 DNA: TGTGCCAGCAGTGATAGCGGGGGGGCTGGGGCCAACGTCCTGACTTTC; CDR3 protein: CASSDSGGAGANVLTF
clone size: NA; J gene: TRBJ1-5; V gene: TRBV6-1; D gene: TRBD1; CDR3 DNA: TGTGCCAGCAGTGAAGGAGGGACAGGGTTTCAGCCCCAGCATTTT; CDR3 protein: CASSEGGTGFQPQHF
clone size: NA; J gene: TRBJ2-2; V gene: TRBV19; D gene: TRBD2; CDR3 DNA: TGTGCCAGTATCCTAGCGGGGACCAACACCGGGGAGCTGTTTTTT; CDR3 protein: CASILAGTNTGELFF
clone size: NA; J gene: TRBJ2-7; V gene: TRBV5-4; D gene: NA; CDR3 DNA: TGTGCCAGCAGCTTGGCACCAGGCGGCTTAGGGCATCAGCAGTACTTC; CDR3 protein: CASSLAPGGLGHQQYF
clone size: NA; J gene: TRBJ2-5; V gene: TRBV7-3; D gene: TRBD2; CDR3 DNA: TGTGCCAGCAGCCCTGGTAGCGGGTTGATCGAGACCCAGTACTTC; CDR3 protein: CASSPGSGLIETQYF
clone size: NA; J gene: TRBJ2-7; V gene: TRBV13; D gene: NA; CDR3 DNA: TGTGCCAGCAGCTTAGCGGGCAGCTACGAGCAGTACTTC; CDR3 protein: CASSLAGSYEQYF
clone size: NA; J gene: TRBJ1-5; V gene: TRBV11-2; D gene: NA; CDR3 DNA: TGTGCCAGCAGCTTAGGCTATCGAGGGGGTAGCAATCAGCCCCAGCATTTT; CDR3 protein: CASSLGYRGGSNQPQHF
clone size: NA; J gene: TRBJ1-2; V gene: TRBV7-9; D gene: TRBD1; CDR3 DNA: TGTGCCAGCAGCTTAGTTGACAGGGGGCTTGTTGGCTACACCTTC; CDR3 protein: CASSLVDRGLVGYTF
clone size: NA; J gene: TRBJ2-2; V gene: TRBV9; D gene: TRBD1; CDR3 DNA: TGTGCCAGCAGCGTAGGAGGGGGCCATAGCACCGGGGAGCTGTTTTTT; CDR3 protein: CASSVGGGHSTGELFF